Listed below are T cell receptor beta chains from one sample, sequenced in a study of T cells in Graves' hyperthyroidism and ophthalmopathy. TCRdb independently ran MiXCR on the multiplex PCR reads; one entry per CDR3 protein. The repertoire holds some 300,000 distinct CDR3 sequences, with less than 20% as singletons. The material sequenced was blood. These receptors all stem from a man aged 45-65 years with Graves' ophthalmopathy. CDR3s leave out the opening cysteine and the closing phenylalanine or tryptophan. The D gene is left open where the match is weak.

cdr3_aa,d_call,v_call,j_call
ATSPRGVSGHHQPQH,-,TRBV15,TRBJ1-5
ASSLNTPGIGVRLDEKLF,-,TRBV27,TRBJ1-4
ASSLNGGRETQY,-,TRBV5-6,TRBJ2-5
ASSLSGAAGEKLF,-,TRBV5-1,TRBJ1-4
ASSKMGVSYEQY,-,TRBV6-1,TRBJ2-7
ASSSPGQETQY,TRBD1,TRBV6-1,TRBJ2-5
ASSFGGGDNEQF,TRBD2,TRBV6-5,TRBJ2-1
SASGQGHTGELF,TRBD1,TRBV29-1,TRBJ2-2
ASSPSSSSYNEQF,-,TRBV7-8,TRBJ2-1
ASSEVRETQY,-,TRBV2,TRBJ2-5
ASSLSSLRPESPLH,-,TRBV28,TRBJ1-6
ASSVASAREQY,-,TRBV28,TRBJ2-7
SAPKTGEDKNIQY,TRBD1,TRBV20-1,TRBJ2-4
ASRIAGITDTQY,TRBD2,TRBV12-3/TRBV12-4,TRBJ2-3
ASSYSGSPTGANVLT,-,TRBV6-5,TRBJ2-6
ASSPTTPSLTGPREKLF,TRBD1,TRBV18,TRBJ1-4
ASSPGTGGYLKNTIY,TRBD1,TRBV28,TRBJ1-3
ASSLASWASTDTQY,-,TRBV11-2,TRBJ2-3
ASSEASPILSSTDTQY,-,TRBV2,TRBJ2-3
ASNPNPGGRSSYNEQF,TRBD2,TRBV2,TRBJ2-1
ASSLEGRVETQY,-,TRBV7-9,TRBJ2-5
AILGQDTDTQY,TRBD1,TRBV18,TRBJ2-3
ASSPSGIGGYT,-,TRBV18,TRBJ1-2
SARPGRLAGDPTYEQY,TRBD2,TRBV20-1,TRBJ2-7
ASTARDTQY,-,TRBV28,TRBJ2-3
ASSFGAGATGELF,TRBD2,TRBV5-1,TRBJ2-2
ASSRSRWLAGESVTGELF,TRBD2,TRBV28,TRBJ2-2
ASWGDGNTEAF,-,TRBV7-9,TRBJ1-1
ASSPGSSRGEKLF,-,TRBV5-1,TRBJ1-4
SARDLSGRAGGY,TRBD2,TRBV20-1,TRBJ2-5
ATHGGNSNQPQH,-,TRBV19,TRBJ1-5
ASSLGRVGEQF,-,TRBV28,TRBJ2-1
SASSASGRARETQY,TRBD2,TRBV20-1,TRBJ2-5
ALMDRVFYEQY,TRBD1,TRBV6-1,TRBJ2-7
ASSFAVTGSNGYT,TRBD1,TRBV5-1,TRBJ1-2
ASSEGGGVAKNIQY,-,TRBV6-1,TRBJ2-4
ASIVTGGNSNQPQH,-,TRBV6-1,TRBJ1-5
ATQVEPNTGELF,-,TRBV27,TRBJ2-2
SARRDSYEQY,-,TRBV20-1,TRBJ2-7
AIRRGSNQPQH,-,TRBV12-3/TRBV12-4,TRBJ1-5
SAPPGQSQETQY,TRBD1,TRBV20-1,TRBJ2-5
SAWGTSGRALYNEQF,TRBD2,TRBV20-1,TRBJ2-1
SASSGSRYEQY,TRBD2,TRBV20-1,TRBJ2-7
TSSQEVRTEAF,-,TRBV14,TRBJ1-1
ATSEIGKRWNEQF,-,TRBV24-1,TRBJ2-1